Shown below are 27 T cell receptor beta chains from a single sample sequenced in a study of cytomegalovirus exposure and HLA in healthy donors. The study ran its PCR with 60 Vbeta and 13 Jbeta primers. Assay used: immunoSEQ multiplex PCR; TCRdb lists only in-frame clones, some missing. The table lists 150,000 to 200,000 clones, 65% to 85% of them singletons. Sequencing was carried out using PBMCs. These receptors were taken from a woman between 18 and 29 years old in good health and CMV-seronegative.

This clone has only one observation. V is TRBV7-2 and J is TRBJ1-1, with 9 positions matching TRBD1. The V and J ends lost 5 bases and 1 base, in that order; junction bases with no gene match: 5. The CDR3 runs 15 residues. Per the germline V gene, CDR1 is SGHTA and CDR2 is FQGNSA. The CDR3 DNA follows: TGTGCCAGCAGCACTCGGACAGGGGCGAACACTGAAGCTTTCTTT. Translation: CASSTRTGANTEAFF.

The chain joins TRBV6-5 to TRBJ1-1, with no clear D. V lost 7 bases, J lost 10 bases, and 16 bases lay in between. The germline gives CDR1 MNHEY, CDR2 SVGAGI. The CDR3 runs to 12 residues. The CDR3 protein is CASTGGIALAFF. In DNA form, the CDR3 reads TGTGCCAGCACCGGTGGGATAGCGTTAGCTTTCTTT.

The CDR3 DNA reads TGCGCCAGCAGTGAGCGGGGTGCCCGAACTGAAGCTTTCTTT. It encodes CASSERGARTEAFF. V is TRBV10-1 and J is TRBJ1-1; D not resolved. CDR3 length: 14 residues. Germline CDR1 WNHNN, CDR2 SYGVQD (reference sequence). V was clipped by 2 bases and J by 5 bases, with 12 bases between them.

The chain links TRBV5-1 to TRBJ1-2; TRBD1 agrees at 11 bases. This CDR3 comprises 16 residues. J was trimmed by 5 bases and V by 5 bases; bases with no gene match: 11. Germline assignment: CDR1 SGHRS and CDR2 YFSETQ. CDR3 DNA sequence: TGCGCCAGCAGGAAGGATCCGGGACAGGGGGGGTATGGCTACACCTTC. Protein sequence: CASRKDPGQGGYGYTF. The whole variable domain, remainder taken from reference TRBV5-1 and TRBJ1-2, is KAGVTQTPRYLIKTRGQQVTLSCSPISGHRSVSWYQQTPGQGLQFLFEYFSETQRNKGNFPGRFSGRQFSNSRSEMNVSTLELGDSALYLCASRKDPGQGGYGYTFGSGTRLTVV.

The J gene is TRBJ1-4, the V gene TRBV6-5; no clear D gene. Trimming shortened V by 2 bases and J by 2 bases, and 6 bases separated the two germline ends. Germline CDR1 reads MNHEY; CDR2 reads SVGAGI. The CDR3 has 14 amino acids. The CDR3 DNA is TGTGCCAGCAGTTACGGGCAGACTAATGAAAAACTGTTTTTT. It codes for CASSYGQTNEKLFF.

The V and J genes are TRBV6-1 and TRBJ2-5; D may be TRBD1 (5 bases). Per the germline V gene, CDR1 is MNHNS and CDR2 is SASEGT. CDR3 length equals 12 residues. The V and J ends lost 4 bases and 5 bases respectively, with 8 bases between them. The CDR3 DNA follows: TGTGCCAGCAGTGTGGGGCAGGAGACCCAGTACTTC. It translates to CASSVGQETQYF.

The chain joins TRBV5-1 to TRBJ2-5, with 11 positions matching TRBD1. Looked up from germline, CDR1 is SGHRS and CDR2 is YFSETQ. This CDR3 region has 16 residues. After removal of 3 bases from V and 2 bases from J, the junction contained 6 bases not matched to a gene. The CDR3 region is CASSWGTGGSQETQYF. CDR3 DNA sequence: TGCGCCAGCAGCTGGGGGACAGGGGGTTCACAAGAGACCCAGTACTTC.

The chain is built from TRBV15 and TRBJ2-2, with 8 bases aligning to TRBD2. J was trimmed by 3 bases and V by 1 base; bases with no gene match: 7. CDR3 length: 17 amino acids. CDR1 is LNHNV, CDR2 YYDKDF, per germline (reference sequence). The CDR3 here is CATSRVSGTRYTGELFF. The DNA of the CDR3 is TGTGCCACCAGCAGAGTCTCCGGGACTAGATACACCGGGGAGCTGTTTTTT.

This clone was picked up one time. The chain joins TRBV6-1 to TRBJ1-1; D might be TRBD1 (5 bases). The germline CDR1 and CDR2 sequences are MNHNS and SASEGT. The CDR3 totals 16 residues. V shed 0 bases and J shed 4 bases, with 15 bases lying between them. The DNA for the CDR3 is TGTGCCAGCAGTGAAGCGCTAGGGGCGGGGAGCACTGAAGCTTTCTTT. Amino acids: CASSEALGAGSTEAFF.

V is TRBV5-1 and J is TRBJ2-1, with 14 positions matching TRBD2. The V and J ends lost 2 bases and 8 bases, in that order; junction bases with no gene match: 6. Germline V CDR1 and CDR2: SGHRS, YFSETQ. The CDR3 is 16 amino acids. CDR3 bases: TGCGCCAGCAGCTTTATTGGGACTAGCGGGGGCTATGAGCAGTTCTTC. Its translation is CASSFIGTSGGYEQFF.

The chain is built from TRBV6-1 and TRBJ1-2; TRBD1 aligns across 7 bases. Unmatched junction bases numbered 14, after V lost 8 bases and J lost 8 bases. The V gene's germline CDR1 is MNHNS and CDR2 SASEGT. The CDR3 extends over 14 amino acids. The CDR3 sequence: CASRQGGTAEGYTF. In nucleotides, the CDR3 is TGTGCCAGCCGACAAGGCGGGACAGCGGAAGGCTACACCTTC.

This chain connects TRBV16 to TRBJ2-5; 9 positions match TRBD1. This CDR3 comprises 15 residues. The trim removed 4 bases at V and 5 bases at J, leaving 8 bases unmatched. Germline CDR1 reads KGHSY; CDR2 reads FQNENV. CDR3 coding DNA: TGTGCCAGCAGCCCTACAAGGACAGGGGCGGAGACCCAGTACTTC. Protein: CASSPTRTGAETQYF.

The chain employs TRBV27 and TRBJ2-7; TRBD1 matches 7 bases. The CDR3 is 15 residues long. V lost 2 bases to trimming and J lost 1 base; unmatched junction nucleotides: 5. Germline CDR1 is MNHEY and CDR2 is SMNVEV (reference sequence). Here the CDR3 DNA reads TGTGCCAGCAGTTTAGAACAGGGGTTTTCCTACGAGCAGTACTTC. Amino acid sequence: CASSLEQGFSYEQYF.

A few counts support this clone. The CDR3 nucleotides are TGTGCCAGCTCACCACGAGCGGGGGGGCCGTACAATGAGCAGTTCTTC. Translating gives CASSPRAGGPYNEQFF. J is TRBJ2-1 and V is TRBV18; 10 bases fit TRBD2. The length of the CDR3 is 16 residues. Germline V gives CDR1 KGHSH, CDR2 LQKENI. Germline trimming cut 1 base from V and 4 bases from J; bases unmatched to any gene: 4.

Of note for this clone: Here the CDR3 omits its conserved ending phenylalanine or tryptophan, so a read error is the likely source. It is unclear where the CDR3 begins or ends on the DNA, so no DNA is shown, and the CDR3 is as TCRdb lists it. V gene TRBV6-1 combines with J gene TRBJ2-7; the table's D call TRBD2 went unverified against the DNA. Ends included, the CDR3 has 10 residues. Per the germline V gene, CDR1 is MNHNS and CDR2 is SASEGT. Here the CDR3 reads CASSEAEEGS.

This chain connects TRBV7-3 to TRBJ2-2; the match to TRBD2 covers 12 bases. Germline CDR1 SGHTA, CDR2 FQGTGA. The ends lost 6 bases at V and 5 bases at J; junction bases unmatched: 7. CDR3 length: 16 amino acids. This CDR3 reads CASSSTGTSGTGELFF. The CDR3 bases are TGTGCCAGCAGTTCTACCGGGACTAGCGGGACCGGGGAGCTGTTTTTT.

This chain joins TRBV7-2 and TRBJ1-1; D gene ambiguous. CDR3 length: 14 amino acids. V was clipped by 5 bases and J by 5 bases, with 15 bases between them. Germline CDR1 reads SGHTA; CDR2 reads FQGNSA. The CDR3 loop reads CASSLDVTGTEAFF. CDR3 in DNA: TGTGCCAGCAGCCTGGACGTGACGGGGACTGAAGCTTTCTTT.

The chain has TRBV6-1 and TRBJ1-5; no clear D. The germline gives CDR1 MNHNS, CDR2 SASEGT. V was trimmed by 6 bases and J by 9 bases, leaving 9 bases between them. The CDR3 extends over 11 amino acids. The DNA for the CDR3 is TGTGCCAGCAGGGGGAGTTGGCCCCAGCATTTT. This encodes CASRGSWPQHF.

The chain is built from TRBV13 and TRBJ2-3; D unclear. V was clipped by 8 bases and J by 7 bases, with 16 bases between them. This CDR3 spans 13 amino acids. Germline CDR1 and CDR2: PRHDT and FYEKMQ (reference sequence). CDR3 nucleotide sequence: TGTGCCAGCGGGCCGTCCTCTTCGAATACGCAGTATTTT. Protein: CASGPSSSNTQYF.

This clone was found once. The gene calls are TRBV7-3 and TRBJ2-1; unclear D gene. With 3 bases removed from V and 9 bases from J, the gap between germline ends came to 21 bases. The CDR3 runs to 16 residues. Germline loops: CDR1 SGHTA, CDR2 FQGTGA. CDR3 residues: CASSLAVYGSNGEQFF. In nucleotides, the CDR3 is TGTGCCAGCAGCTTGGCGGTTTACGGGTCGAATGGTGAGCAGTTCTTC.

The CDR3 loop is CASSDALFGTQYF. CDR3 nucleotides: TGTGCCAGCAGTGACGCCCTGTTCGGGACCCAGTACTTC. V gene TRBV6-4 combines with J gene TRBJ2-5; the D is unclear. Germline loops: CDR1 MRHNA, CDR2 SNTAGT. V was trimmed by 2 bases and J by 7 bases, leaving 11 bases between them. The CDR3 spans 13 residues.

This clone was seen only a few times. The rearrangement joins TRBV6-6 to TRBJ2-7, with D possibly TRBD1 on 5 matching bases. Germline CDR1 reads MNHNY; CDR2 reads SVGAGI (reference sequence). The CDR3 totals 14 residues. Trimming took off 5 bases at V and 3 bases at J, with 14 bases between the two ends. In DNA, the CDR3 is TGTGCCAGCAGTGCCCAGGGCTCCTACTACGAGCAGTACTTC. This gives the protein CASSAQGSYYEQYF.

The chain is built from TRBV29-1 and TRBJ2-4; 9 bases line up with TRBD1. The germline CDR1 and CDR2 sequences are SQVTM and ANQGSEA. The J segment lost 5 bases and the V segment lost 0 bases, leaving 20 bases of the junction unmatched. This CDR3 contains 20 residues. CDR3: CSVEDAKLNKAGQGQNIQYF. CDR3 DNA sequence: TGCAGCGTTGAAGATGCCAAACTGAACAAAGCGGGACAGGGACAAAACATTCAGTACTTC.

This chain uses TRBV7-9 with TRBJ1-1; D perhaps matches TRBD1 (6 bases). Germline V CDR1 and CDR2: SEHNR, FQNEAQ (reference sequence). V was cut by 5 bases and J by 0 bases, with 7 bases left in between. The CDR3 consists of 13 residues. The CDR3 region has the DNA TGTGCCAGCAGCGACAGGATGAACACTGAAGCTTTCTTT. Translation: CASSDRMNTEAFF.

The chain carries TRBV5-4 and TRBJ2-1; 9 bases are shared with TRBD1. This CDR3 is 20 amino acids long. J lost 0 bases, V lost 3 bases, and 16 bases had no gene match. Germline assignment: CDR1 SGHNT and CDR2 YYREEE (reference sequence). The CDR3 coding sequence is TGTGCCAGCAGCTCCGGCCCGGGACAGGGCCTATGGAGCTCCTACAATGAGCAGTTCTTC. It encodes CASSSGPGQGLWSSYNEQFF.

The chain couples TRBV30 to TRBJ2-5, with TRBD2 as a possible D gene (6 bases). The CDR3 covers 13 residues. Germline V gives CDR1 GTSNPN, CDR2 SVGIG (reference sequence). The V end was cut by 2 bases, the J end by 5 bases, with 12 bases between. The CDR3 loop is CAWSPGVRETQYF. The CDR3 region has the DNA TGTGCCTGGAGTCCGGGGGTTCGGGAGACCCAGTACTTC.

The rearrangement links TRBV2 to TRBJ2-3; 10 positions agree with TRBD2. This CDR3 has 18 amino acids. The J segment lost 0 bases and the V segment lost 8 bases, leaving 14 bases of the junction unmatched. In germline, CDR1 is SNHLY, CDR2 FYNNEI. The DNA for the CDR3 is TGTGCCAGCCTGGGTTGGGGTAGCGGGGGGCAAAGCACAGATACGCAGTATTTT. It is translated as CASLGWGSGGQSTDTQYF.